These T cell receptor beta chains were read from a single sample in a study of blood T cell repertoires in COVID-19. Libraries were prepared by immunoSEQ multiplex PCR; TCRdb keeps only in-frame clonotypes and omits some of them. Altogether hundreds of thousands of clones are present, around 84% being singletons, with the ten largest covering 1.6%. Sequenced: PBMCs or T cells enriched from blood (not recorded which). The receptors were gathered from a woman in her 50s who had recovered from COVID-19. CDR3s include the opening cysteine and the closing phenylalanine or tryptophan. A D gene is named only where the DNA matches it firmly. The listing skips clone size in some rows; elsewhere it reads once, few, many or a size class.

CDR3nt: TGTGCCAGCAGCCTCCTGACTAGCGGACCCTACGAGCAGTACTTC; CDR3aa: CASSLLTSGPYEQYF; v_gene: TRBV13; abundance: .; d_gene: TRBD2; j_gene: TRBJ2-7
CDR3nt: TGTGCCAGCAGAAAGGTTGTTGGGGGGATGAACACTGAAGCTTTCTTT; CDR3aa: CASRKVVGGMNTEAFF; v_gene: TRBV28; abundance: .; d_gene: .; j_gene: TRBJ1-1
CDR3nt: TGTGCCAGCAGTTTTTTTGGCGAAGCTTTCTTT; CDR3aa: CASSFFGEAFF; v_gene: TRBV12-3/TRBV12-4; abundance: .; d_gene: .; j_gene: TRBJ1-1
CDR3nt: TGTGCCAGCAGCCAACTCACCGGGACTAGGATGGTGTTGGGGGCCAACGTCCTGACTTTC; CDR3aa: CASSQLTGTRMVLGANVLTF; v_gene: TRBV3-1/TRBV3-2; abundance: .; d_gene: TRBD2; j_gene: TRBJ2-6
CDR3nt: TGCGCCAGCAGCTTGAGAGCGGGCAACATGAACACTGAAGCTTTCTTT; CDR3aa: CASSLRAGNMNTEAFF; v_gene: TRBV5-1; abundance: .; d_gene: .; j_gene: TRBJ1-1
CDR3nt: TGTGCCAGCAGCTTGCACAGGGAGACCCAGTACTTC; CDR3aa: CASSLHRETQYF; v_gene: TRBV7-8; abundance: once; d_gene: .; j_gene: TRBJ2-5
CDR3nt: TGTGCCAGCAGCGTTGGAGACTCTGGAAACACCATATATTTT; CDR3aa: CASSVGDSGNTIYF; v_gene: TRBV5-4; abundance: .; d_gene: .; j_gene: TRBJ1-3
CDR3nt: TGCGCCAGCAGCTTGGCGGGGGTCAAGGAAGCCAACGTCCTGACTTTC; CDR3aa: CASSLAGVKEANVLTF; v_gene: TRBV5-1; abundance: .; d_gene: .; j_gene: TRBJ2-6
CDR3nt: TGTGCCAGCTCACCTGCCGGGCGGTCAGGGCGGGAGCAGTACTTC; CDR3aa: CASSPAGRSGREQYF; v_gene: TRBV18; abundance: .; d_gene: .; j_gene: TRBJ2-7
CDR3nt: TGTGCCAGCAGCCAGGACAGGGGCTATGGCTACACCTTC; CDR3aa: CASSQDRGYGYTF; v_gene: TRBV3-1/TRBV3-2; abundance: .; d_gene: TRBD1; j_gene: TRBJ1-2
CDR3nt: TGTGCCAGCAGCCCCCAACAGGGGACCACCGGGGAGCTGTTTTTT; CDR3aa: CASSPQQGTTGELFF; v_gene: TRBV9; abundance: .; d_gene: TRBD1; j_gene: TRBJ2-2
CDR3nt: TGTGCCAGCAGTCGGGAGGCCCCGAGGCCCGGGGAGCTGTTTTTT; CDR3aa: CASSREAPRPGELFF; v_gene: TRBV4-2; abundance: .; d_gene: TRBD2; j_gene: TRBJ2-2
CDR3nt: TGCGCCAGCAGCTTGGCTCCTAGCTCTAGCACAGATACGCAGTATTTT; CDR3aa: CASSLAPSSSTDTQYF; v_gene: TRBV5-1; abundance: .; d_gene: .; j_gene: TRBJ2-3
CDR3nt: TGTGCCAGTTCGGAGCTCCTCCGATCGGATGGCTACACCTTC; CDR3aa: CASSELLRSDGYTF; v_gene: TRBV19; abundance: .; d_gene: .; j_gene: TRBJ1-2
CDR3nt: TGTGCCAGCAGCTTATCCGGCAGGGAAGTTAATTCACCCCTCCACTTT; CDR3aa: CASSLSGREVNSPLHF; v_gene: TRBV11-3; abundance: .; d_gene: .; j_gene: TRBJ1-6
CDR3nt: TGCGCCAGCAGCGGGACAATCTACGAGCAGTACTTC; CDR3aa: CASSGTIYEQYF; v_gene: TRBV5-1; abundance: once; d_gene: .; j_gene: TRBJ2-7
CDR3nt: TGTGCCAGCAGTTTCCGACCCAAGACAGCCTCGAGTATCTATGAGCAGTTCTTC; CDR3aa: CASSFRPKTASSIYEQFF; v_gene: TRBV7-9; abundance: .; d_gene: .; j_gene: TRBJ2-1
CDR3nt: TGTGCCAGCAGCCAAGTTACGGGGAGCTCCTACGAGCAGTACTTC; CDR3aa: CASSQVTGSSYEQYF; v_gene: TRBV3-1/TRBV3-2; abundance: .; d_gene: .; j_gene: TRBJ2-7
CDR3nt: TGTGCCAGCAGCAGCGGGACTAGCGGGAGGATGAGCACAGATACGCAGTATTTT; CDR3aa: CASSSGTSGRMSTDTQYF; v_gene: TRBV7-2; abundance: .; d_gene: TRBD2; j_gene: TRBJ2-3
CDR3nt: TGTGCCAGCAGCCCTGCACATCAGAGGCCCAACTATGGCTACACCTTC; CDR3aa: CASSPAHQRPNYGYTF; v_gene: TRBV5-4; abundance: .; d_gene: .; j_gene: TRBJ1-2
CDR3nt: TGTGCCACCAGCAGGATGAGGGACAGTTCCTACAATGAGCAGTTCTTC; CDR3aa: CATSRMRDSSYNEQFF; v_gene: TRBV15; abundance: .; d_gene: TRBD1; j_gene: TRBJ2-1
CDR3nt: TGTGCCAGCAGTCCATTGGGACTAGCGGGCTACGAGCAGTACTTC; CDR3aa: CASSPLGLAGYEQYF; v_gene: TRBV6-2/TRBV6-3; abundance: .; d_gene: TRBD2; j_gene: TRBJ2-7
CDR3nt: TGTGCCAGCAGCTTAACGGGCCACACGAACACCGGGGAGCTGTTTTTT; CDR3aa: CASSLTGHTNTGELFF; v_gene: TRBV7-3; abundance: .; d_gene: .; j_gene: TRBJ2-2
CDR3nt: TGTGCCAGCAGCCAAACAGGTTACCGCACAGATACGCAGTATTTT; CDR3aa: CASSQTGYRTDTQYF; v_gene: TRBV7-2; abundance: .; d_gene: .; j_gene: TRBJ2-3
CDR3nt: TGTGCCAGCAGCAGGGGGCTCACTGAAGCTTTCTTT; CDR3aa: CASSRGLTEAFF; v_gene: TRBV7-9; abundance: .; d_gene: TRBD1; j_gene: TRBJ1-1
CDR3nt: TGTGCCAGCAGTTTGCCGGACAGGAGGTCCGGGGAGCTGTTTTTT; CDR3aa: CASSLPDRRSGELFF; v_gene: TRBV28; abundance: .; d_gene: TRBD1; j_gene: TRBJ2-2
CDR3nt: TGTGCCAGCAGTCGGGGGGGTACGTTACTAACTACCTACGAGCAGTACTTC; CDR3aa: CASSRGGTLLTTYEQYF; v_gene: TRBV27; abundance: .; d_gene: TRBD2; j_gene: TRBJ2-7
CDR3nt: TGTGCCAGCAGGACCCCTCGGGGGACGCGCGGGGCCAACGTCCTGACTTTC; CDR3aa: CASRTPRGTRGANVLTF; v_gene: TRBV2; abundance: many; d_gene: .; j_gene: TRBJ2-6
CDR3nt: TGTGCCAGCAGTGAAGTGGACAGGGCAGGGACTGAAGCTTTCTTT; CDR3aa: CASSEVDRAGTEAFF; v_gene: TRBV25-1; abundance: .; d_gene: TRBD1; j_gene: TRBJ1-1
CDR3nt: TGTGCCAGCAGTCCTTCTTCGGGGAACAATTCACCCCTCCACTTT; CDR3aa: CASSPSSGNNSPLHF; v_gene: TRBV28; abundance: .; d_gene: .; j_gene: TRBJ1-6
CDR3nt: TGTGCCAGCAGCCTCCGGGACAGCATGAACACTGAAGCTTTCTTT; CDR3aa: CASSLRDSMNTEAFF; v_gene: TRBV3-1/TRBV3-2; abundance: .; d_gene: TRBD1; j_gene: TRBJ1-1
CDR3nt: TGTGCCAGCAACAGGGGGCCAGGTTATGAAAAACTGTTTTTT; CDR3aa: CASNRGPGYEKLFF; v_gene: TRBV28; abundance: .; d_gene: TRBD1; j_gene: TRBJ1-4
CDR3nt: TGTGCCATCAGTGATCTGGGACTCCACAATGAGCAGTTCTTC; CDR3aa: CAISDLGLHNEQFF; v_gene: TRBV10-3; abundance: .; d_gene: .; j_gene: TRBJ2-1
CDR3nt: TGTGCCAGCTCACAGGACAGGACCGGGGGGGATGAGCAGTTCTTC; CDR3aa: CASSQDRTGGDEQFF; v_gene: TRBV18; abundance: .; d_gene: .; j_gene: TRBJ2-1
CDR3nt: TGTGCCAGCAGTTCTTCAACAGGGAATAATTTGGAGACCCAGTACTTC; CDR3aa: CASSSSTGNNLETQYF; v_gene: TRBV5-8; abundance: .; d_gene: .; j_gene: TRBJ2-5
CDR3nt: TGTGCCAGCAGTTATGGTTCCAGGGGAAATTCACCCCTCCACTTT; CDR3aa: CASSYGSRGNSPLHF; v_gene: TRBV6-5; abundance: .; d_gene: .; j_gene: TRBJ1-6
CDR3nt: TGTGCCAGCAGCTTAGCGCCTAGCGGTACCTACGAGCAGTACTTC; CDR3aa: CASSLAPSGTYEQYF; v_gene: TRBV7-6; abundance: once; d_gene: TRBD2; j_gene: TRBJ2-7
CDR3nt: TGTGCCATCTCCCGGGAGCGGGCCTACGAGCAGTACTTC; CDR3aa: CAISRERAYEQYF; v_gene: TRBV5-4; abundance: .; d_gene: .; j_gene: TRBJ2-7
CDR3nt: TGTGCCTGGGGACGGGATAATTCACCCCTCCACTTT; CDR3aa: CAWGRDNSPLHF; v_gene: TRBV30; abundance: .; d_gene: .; j_gene: TRBJ1-6
CDR3nt: TGTGCCAGCTCACCCCGGTCCGGGACAGTCGACGGGGAGCTGTTTTTT; CDR3aa: CASSPRSGTVDGELFF; v_gene: TRBV18; abundance: .; d_gene: TRBD1; j_gene: TRBJ2-2
CDR3nt: TGTGCCTGGAGTGGGGGAGCTAGCGGGAGAAGATTACATGAGCAGTTCTTC; CDR3aa: CAWSGGASGRRLHEQFF; v_gene: TRBV30; abundance: .; d_gene: TRBD2; j_gene: TRBJ2-1
CDR3nt: TGTGCCAGTAGTTGGGGGGGCGCTTTTTCTGGGGCCAACGTCCTGACTTTC; CDR3aa: CASSWGGAFSGANVLTF; v_gene: TRBV19; abundance: once; d_gene: .; j_gene: TRBJ2-6
CDR3nt: TGTGCCAGGAGTTCAGGGAACACTGAAGCTTTCTTT; CDR3aa: CARSSGNTEAFF; v_gene: TRBV2; abundance: .; d_gene: .; j_gene: TRBJ1-1
CDR3nt: TGTGCCAGCTCATCTTTTCCTCCGGGACAGGGGGCAAACTATGGCTACACCTTC; CDR3aa: CASSSFPPGQGANYGYTF; v_gene: TRBV18; abundance: .; d_gene: TRBD1; j_gene: TRBJ1-2
CDR3nt: TGTGCCAGCAGCCAGGGACAGGACTTCTCCTACGAGCAGTACTTC; CDR3aa: CASSQGQDFSYEQYF; v_gene: TRBV28; abundance: .; d_gene: TRBD1; j_gene: TRBJ2-7
CDR3nt: TGCGCCAGCAGCCAAGTGAAGGCCGGCGGGAGGGACCCAGATACGCAGTATTTT; CDR3aa: CASSQVKAGGRDPDTQYF; v_gene: TRBV4-1; abundance: .; d_gene: TRBD2; j_gene: TRBJ2-3
CDR3nt: TGTGCCAGCTCACCACCTAGCTCCTACGAGCAGTACTTC; CDR3aa: CASSPPSSYEQYF; v_gene: TRBV18; abundance: few; d_gene: .; j_gene: TRBJ2-7
CDR3nt: TGTGCCAGCAGTTACACTGCGGGGGATGGCTACACCTTC; CDR3aa: CASSYTAGDGYTF; v_gene: TRBV6-6; abundance: .; d_gene: .; j_gene: TRBJ1-2
CDR3nt: TGTGCCAGCAGTCTTAGCGGAAACAATGAGCAGTTCTTC; CDR3aa: CASSLSGNNEQFF; v_gene: TRBV6-4; abundance: once; d_gene: .; j_gene: TRBJ2-1
CDR3nt: TGTGCCTGGAGTGTACAAGGAAGAGGCGAGCAGTACTTC; CDR3aa: CAWSVQGRGEQYF; v_gene: TRBV30; abundance: .; d_gene: .; j_gene: TRBJ2-7